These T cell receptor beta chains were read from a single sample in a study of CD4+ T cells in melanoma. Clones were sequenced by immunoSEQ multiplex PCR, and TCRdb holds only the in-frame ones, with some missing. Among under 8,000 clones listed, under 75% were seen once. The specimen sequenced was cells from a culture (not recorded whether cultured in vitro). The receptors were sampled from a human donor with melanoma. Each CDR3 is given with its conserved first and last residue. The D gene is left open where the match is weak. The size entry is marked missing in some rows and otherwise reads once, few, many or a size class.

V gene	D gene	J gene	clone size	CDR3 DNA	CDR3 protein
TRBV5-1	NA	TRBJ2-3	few	TGCGCCAGCAGCTTACAGGGAATGGCAGATACGCAGTATTTT	CASSLQGMADTQYF
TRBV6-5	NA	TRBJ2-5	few	TGTGCCAGCAGTTACTCTCGTGGGCAAGAGACCCAGTACTTC	CASSYSRGQETQYF
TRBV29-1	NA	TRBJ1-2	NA	TGCAGCACGGACAAGGCCGGTGGCTACACCTTC	CSTDKAGGYTF
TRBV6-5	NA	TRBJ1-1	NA	TGTGCCAGCAGTTACTCGAAAGCGGGGGACAAAGCTTTCTTT	CASSYSKAGDKAFF
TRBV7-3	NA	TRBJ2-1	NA	TGTGCCAGCAGCCCTTCGGGGGCGCGCAATGAGCAGTTCTTC	CASSPSGARNEQFF
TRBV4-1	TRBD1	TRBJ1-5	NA	TGCGCCAGCAGCCGAGAACCGGGACAGCGGCAGCCCCAGCATTTT	CASSREPGQRQPQHF
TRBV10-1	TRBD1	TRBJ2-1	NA	TGCGCCAGCAGTGATTCATTAGTAGCGAGGGGGCGAGATGAGCAGTTCTTC	CASSDSLVARGRDEQFF
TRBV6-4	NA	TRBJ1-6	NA	TGTGCCAGCAGTGAATTAGGCTGGGGTTCACCCCTCCACTTT	CASSELGWGSPLHF
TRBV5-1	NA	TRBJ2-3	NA	TGCGCCAGCCAAAAATCGTACTCCACAGATACGCAGTATTTT	CASQKSYSTDTQYF
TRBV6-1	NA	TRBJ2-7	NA	TGTGCCAGCAGTGATGGGGCAGGGGCTTTCTACGAGCAGTACTTC	CASSDGAGAFYEQYF
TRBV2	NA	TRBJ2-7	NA	TGTGCCAGCAGTGAAGGGGGGGTAATCTCCTACGAGCAGTACTTC	CASSEGGVISYEQYF
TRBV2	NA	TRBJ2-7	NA	TGTGCCAGCAGTAAGACCGAAAGTTCCTACGAGCAGTACTTC	CASSKTESSYEQYF
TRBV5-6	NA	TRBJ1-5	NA	TGTGCCAGCAGCTTCGGAGTAGGGAATCAGCCCCAGCATTTT	CASSFGVGNQPQHF
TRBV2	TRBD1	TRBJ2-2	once	TGTGCCAGCAATCAGGGGGCTAACACCGGGGAGCTGTTTTTT	CASNQGANTGELFF
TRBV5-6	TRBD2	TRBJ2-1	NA	TGTGCCAGCAGCCCCCGGACTAGCGGGAGAAAGGCCTACAATGAGCAGTTCTTC	CASSPRTSGRKAYNEQFF
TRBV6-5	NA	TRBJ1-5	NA	TGTGCCAGCAGGGTTTCAGGGGATAGCAATCAGCCCCAGCATTTT	CASRVSGDSNQPQHF
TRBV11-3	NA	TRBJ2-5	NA	TGTGCCAGCAGCAAGGGACCCCAAAAGACCCAGTACTTC	CASSKGPQKTQYF
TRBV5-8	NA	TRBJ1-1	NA	TGTGCCAGCAGCTTGGGCTGGGGGGCCAGCACTGAAGCTTTCTTT	CASSLGWGASTEAFF
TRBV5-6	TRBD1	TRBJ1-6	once	TGTGCCAGCAGCTCACTCCGGGACAGGGCTAAATCCTATAATTCACCCCTCCACTTT	CASSSLRDRAKSYNSPLHF
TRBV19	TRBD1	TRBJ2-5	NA	TGTGCCAGCCGGGACAGCCAAGAGACCCAGTACTTC	CASRDSQETQYF
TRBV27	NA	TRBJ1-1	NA	TGTGCCAGCAGTTTACGGGGGGCGGGGGAGAACACTGAAGCTTTCTTT	CASSLRGAGENTEAFF
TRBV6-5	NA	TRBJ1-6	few	TGTGCCAGCAGTTACTTTGTGCCTACGAATAATTCACCCCTCCACTTT	CASSYFVPTNNSPLHF
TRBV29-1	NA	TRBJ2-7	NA	TGCAGCGCCATAAGGGTGGGGGGGCAGAACGAGCAGTACTTC	CSAIRVGGQNEQYF
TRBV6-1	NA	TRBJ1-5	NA	TGTGCCAGCAGTGAAGCGAAACATCAGCCCCAGCATTTT	CASSEAKHQPQHF
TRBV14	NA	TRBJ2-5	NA	TGTGCCAGCAGCCAGGGGACTGCAGAGACCCAGTACTTC	CASSQGTAETQYF
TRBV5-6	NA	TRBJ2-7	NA	TGTGCCAGCAGCTTGGGGGTAGTACTCTACGAGCAGTACTTC	CASSLGVVLYEQYF
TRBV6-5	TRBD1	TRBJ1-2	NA	TGTGCCAGCAGTTACGGGACAGGGGTGCCCAATGGCTACACCTTC	CASSYGTGVPNGYTF
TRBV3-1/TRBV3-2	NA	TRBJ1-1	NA	TGTGCCAGTCGGGCAGGGACTGAAGCTTTCTTT	CASRAGTEAFF
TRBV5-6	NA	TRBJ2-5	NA	TGTGCCAGCAGCTCACTGGGGACCGAGTACCAAGAGACCCAGTACTTC	CASSSLGTEYQETQYF
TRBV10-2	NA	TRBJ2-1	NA	TGCGCCAGCAGTGATGATACCAGGACAGCCGCATACAATGAGCAGTTCTTC	CASSDDTRTAAYNEQFF
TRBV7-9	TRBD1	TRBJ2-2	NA	TGTGCCAGCAGAAGGACAGGGGGATCCGGGGAGCTGTTTTTT	CASRRTGGSGELFF
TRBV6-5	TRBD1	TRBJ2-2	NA	TGTGCCAGCACCGAGACAGGGACCACCGGGGAGCTGTTTTTT	CASTETGTTGELFF
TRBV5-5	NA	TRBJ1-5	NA	TGTGCCAGCAGCTTTGTTCCAGGGGACAATCAGCCCCAGCATTTT	CASSFVPGDNQPQHF
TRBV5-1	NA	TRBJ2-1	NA	TGCGCCAGCAGCTGGGACCCCGCCAATGAGCAGTTCTTC	CASSWDPANEQFF
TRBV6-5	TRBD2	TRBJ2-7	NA	TGTGCCAGCAGCTATCTAGCGGGACACGAGCAGTACTTC	CASSYLAGHEQYF
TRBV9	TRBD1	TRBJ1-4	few	TGTGCCAGCAGCGTATCAGGGACAGATGAAAAACTGTTTTTT	CASSVSGTDEKLFF
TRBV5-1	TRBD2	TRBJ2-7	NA	TGCGCCAGCAGCTTGGAACTAGCGGGGGGGGACGAGCAGTACTTC	CASSLELAGGDEQYF
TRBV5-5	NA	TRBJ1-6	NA	TGTGCCAGCAGCTTGTCCCGGAATTCACCCCTCCACTTT	CASSLSRNSPLHF
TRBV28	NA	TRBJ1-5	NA	TGTGCCAGCAGTTTTGAGAACAATCAGCCCCAGCATTTT	CASSFENNQPQHF
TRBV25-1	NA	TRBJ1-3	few	TGTGCCAGCAGTGAAGCACGGCCTAGCTCTGGAAACACCATATATTTT	CASSEARPSSGNTIYF
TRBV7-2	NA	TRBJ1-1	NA	TGTGCCAGCAGCTCGGGACTTACTATGAACACTGAAGCTTTCTTT	CASSSGLTMNTEAFF
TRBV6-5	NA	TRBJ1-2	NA	TGTGCCAGCAGTTTTCAGAAGACAGACTGGGATGGCTACACCTTC	CASSFQKTDWDGYTF
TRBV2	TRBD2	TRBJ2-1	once	TGTGCCAGCAGTGGGCTAGCGGGGGGGCCAGGGCAGTTCTTC	CASSGLAGGPGQFF
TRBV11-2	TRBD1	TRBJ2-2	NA	TGTGCCAGCAGCCCACAGGGGGCTCTTAACACCGGGGAGCTGTTTTTT	CASSPQGALNTGELFF
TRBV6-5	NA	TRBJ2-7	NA	TGTGCCAGTAGACCTACGGGGCTCAACGAGCAGTACTTC	CASRPTGLNEQYF
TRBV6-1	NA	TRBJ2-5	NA	TGTGCCAGCAGTGAAGGATCTCAAGAGACCCAGTACTTC	CASSEGSQETQYF
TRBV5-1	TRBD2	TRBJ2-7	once	TGCGCCAGCAGCAGGACTAGCGCCTCCTACGAGCAGTACTTC	CASSRTSASYEQYF